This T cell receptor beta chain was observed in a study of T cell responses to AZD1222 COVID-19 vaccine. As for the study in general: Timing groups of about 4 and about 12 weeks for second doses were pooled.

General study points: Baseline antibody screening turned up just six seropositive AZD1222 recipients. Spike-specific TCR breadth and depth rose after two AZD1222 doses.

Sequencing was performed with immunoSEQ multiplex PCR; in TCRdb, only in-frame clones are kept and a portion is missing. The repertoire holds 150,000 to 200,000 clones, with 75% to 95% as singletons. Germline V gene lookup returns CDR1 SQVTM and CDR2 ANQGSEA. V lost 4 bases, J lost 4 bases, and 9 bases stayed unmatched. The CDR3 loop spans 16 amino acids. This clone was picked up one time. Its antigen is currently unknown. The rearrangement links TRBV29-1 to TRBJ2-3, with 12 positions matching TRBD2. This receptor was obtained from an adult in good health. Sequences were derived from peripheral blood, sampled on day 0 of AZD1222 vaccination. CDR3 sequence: CSVASGRAPGSDTQYF. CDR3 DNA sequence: TGCAGCGTTGCTAGCGGGAGGGCGCCTGGTTCAGATACGCAGTATTTT.